One and the same sample provided the 17 T cell receptor beta chains below, sequenced in a study of shared clonotypes between healthy human individuals. The assay was immunoSEQ multiplex PCR, and TCRdb's table has in-frame clones only and misses some. The sample holds fewer than 550,000 clones, 60% to 80% seen once. The specimen was PBMCs. These receptors were collected from a woman aged 40 to 49 in good health. Some clones in this sample may be carry-over from other donors' samples.

This sequence joins TRBV4-1 and TRBJ2-6, with 11 bases lining up with TRBD1. V lost 5 bases, J lost 0 bases, and 15 bases stayed unmatched. This CDR3 is built from 21 residues. Per germline, CDR1 MGHRA and CDR2 YSYEKL. In DNA, the CDR3 is TGCGCCAGCAGCTTTCCGCGGACAGGGGGCTTACTGAGCTCTGGGGCCAACGTCCTGACTTTC. This codes for CASSFPRTGGLLSSGANVLTF.

A single count supports this clone. This chain uses TRBV7-6 with TRBJ1-1, with TRBD1 matching 7 bases. This CDR3 comprises 13 residues. Germline V gene data show CDR1 as SGHVS and CDR2 as FNYEAQ. Trimming cost V 5 bases and J 3 bases; bases outside gene matches: 3. The CDR3 sequence: CASSKGGYTEAFF. The DNA for the CDR3 is TGTGCCAGCAGCAAAGGGGGCTACACTGAAGCTTTCTTT.

The chain is built from TRBV7-9 and TRBJ1-2; the D is unclear. Germline CDR1 and CDR2: SEHNR and FQNEAQ (reference sequence). The ends were cut back, 3 bases at V and 0 bases at J, with 5 bases in the middle. This CDR3 region has 13 residues. DNA of the CDR3: TGTGCCAGCAGCTTGTCAGCTAACTATGGCTACACCTTC. Amino acids: CASSLSANYGYTF. Supplemented by reference TRBV7-9 and TRBJ1-2, the full variable domain reads DTGVSQNPRHKITKRGQNVTFRCDPISEHNRLYWYRQTLGQGPEFLTYFQNEAQLEKSRLLSDRFSAERPKGSFSTLEIQRTEQGDSAMYLCASSLSANYGYTFGSGTRLTVV.

This sequence joins TRBV7-9 and TRBJ2-7; D is unresolved. The germline gives CDR1 SEHNR, CDR2 FQNEAQ (reference sequence). The CDR3 covers 17 residues. V shed 5 bases and J shed 1 base, with 21 bases lying between them. CDR3 protein: CASSPPPGQVKSYEQYF. The CDR3 DNA follows: TGTGCCAGCAGCCCACCCCCAGGTCAGGTCAAGTCCTACGAGCAGTACTTC. Together with reference TRBV7-9 and TRBJ2-7, the CDR3 gives the full variable domain: DTGVSQNPRHKITKRGQNVTFRCDPISEHNRLYWYRQTLGQGPEFLTYFQNEAQLEKSRLLSDRFSAERPKGSFSTLEIQRTEQGDSAMYLCASSPPPGQVKSYEQYFGPGTRLTVT.

The chain is built from TRBV29-1 and TRBJ2-3; D is undetermined. Germline CDR1 reads SQVTM; CDR2 reads ANQGSEA. The CDR3 is made up of 12 amino acids. Trimming removed 3 bases at V and 2 bases at J, with 6 bases between. In DNA form, the CDR3 reads TGCAGCGTTGACCCGGCCACAGATACGCAGTATTTT. Protein product: CSVDPATDTQYF.

At least ten counts were recorded for this clone. The chain links TRBV4-2 to TRBJ1-2; no firm D call. CDR3 length: 16 residues. Trimming cost V 0 bases and J 3 bases, with 14 bases left between them. Looked up from germline, CDR1 is LGHNA and CDR2 is YNFKEQ. The CDR3 nucleotides are TGTGCCAGCAGCCAAGATGGGAGGGTGGGTCACTATGGCTACACCTTC. Its protein product is CASSQDGRVGHYGYTF.

This clone was detected once. A read error likely explains this, since a far larger clone differs by one base. Other DNA sequences in the sample encode the same CDR3. This rearrangement joins TRBV5-1 to TRBJ1-5; 7 bases line up with TRBD1. The CDR3 is 15 amino acids. Per the germline V gene, CDR1 is SGHRS and CDR2 is YFSETQ. V lost 0 bases and J lost 7; bases outside the gene matches: 7. In DNA form, the CDR3 reads TGCGCCAGCAGCTTGGAGGGGGCTCGTGGGCAGCCCCAGCATTTT. Protein product: CASSLEGARGQPQHF.

CDR3 region: CASSVGSDTTYNEQFF. DNA for the CDR3: TGTGCCAGCAGCGTAGGGTCGGACACCACCTACAATGAGCAGTTCTTC. The chain employs TRBV9 and TRBJ2-1; TRBD1 might be the D (5 bases). The germline V gene has CDR1 SGDLS and CDR2 YYNGEE. V shed 0 bases and J shed 2 bases, with 12 bases lying between them. The CDR3 contains 16 residues.

The chain links TRBV5-1 to TRBJ2-1; TRBD2 matches at 12 bases. Germline V CDR1 and CDR2: SGHRS, YFSETQ. The CDR3 is made up of 17 amino acids. V lost 0 bases, J lost 2 bases, and 3 bases stayed unmatched. Here the CDR3 DNA reads TGCGCCAGCAGCTTGGGACTAGCGGGAGTCGCCTACAATGAGCAGTTCTTC. This codes for CASSLGLAGVAYNEQFF.

The rearrangement uses TRBV19 and TRBJ2-3; D may be TRBD2 (6 bases). The germline CDR1 and CDR2 sequences are LNHDA and SQIVND (reference sequence). The CDR3 is made up of 13 amino acids. Deletions cut 8 bases from V and 5 bases from J, with 14 bases between. CDR3 nucleotides: TGTGCCAGTTCCCAGGCCGGGGGAGATACGCAGTATTTT. It specifies CASSQAGGDTQYF.

The chain carries TRBV28 and TRBJ2-1; no clear D. This CDR3 has 11 amino acids. V was clipped by 6 bases and J by 9 bases, with 9 bases between them. Germline-derived CDR1 and CDR2 are MDHEN and SYDVKM. CDR3 DNA sequence: TGTGCCAGCAGGCAATGGGGTGAGCAGTTCTTC. Residues: CASRQWGEQFF.

This clone appeared once. The chain carries TRBV7-9 and TRBJ1-4; D call uncertain. V lost 6 bases and J 4 bases, leaving 9 bases between the germline ends. Germline CDR1 and CDR2: SEHNR and FQNEAQ (reference sequence). This CDR3 spans 13 amino acids. The chain's CDR3 is CASSSQINEKLFF. The CDR3 DNA reads as TGTGCCAGCAGTTCACAGATTAATGAAAAACTGTTTTTT.

Only one count was recorded for this clone. This sequence joins TRBV28 and TRBJ2-7; 7 nucleotides match TRBD1. This CDR3 contains 17 residues. The junction had 11 bases not matched to a gene; V was cut back by 0 bases and J by 3 bases. The germline V gene encodes CDR1 MDHEN and CDR2 SYDVKM. This CDR3 reads CASSLWATRGLHYEQYF. CDR3 nucleotides: TGTGCCAGCAGTTTATGGGCCACGAGGGGGCTTCACTACGAGCAGTACTTC.

The chain links TRBV6-1 to TRBJ2-7, with 7 bases lining up with TRBD2. This CDR3 is 14 amino acids long. With 8 bases clipped from V and 4 bases from J, the junction kept 11 bases outside the gene matches. Germline CDR1 is MNHNS and CDR2 is SASEGT. The CDR3 region is CASVGELAAYEQYF. The CDR3 DNA reads as TGTGCCAGCGTAGGAGAGCTAGCGGCGTACGAGCAGTACTTC.

V is TRBV21-1 and J is TRBJ1-5. TRBV21-1 is labeled a pseudogene. CDR3 length: 19 residues. In nucleotides, the CDR3 is TGTGCCAGCAGCAAAGGCGGCTGGCCACGGTTTTATAGCAATCAGCCCCAGCATTTT. Translating gives CASSKGGWPRFYSNQPQHF.

The V call is TRBV27, the J call TRBJ2-3, with a tentative D call TRBD1 (6 bases). The CDR3 has 14 residues. Trimming shortened V by 8 bases and J by 2 bases, and 14 bases separated the two germline ends. Looked up from germline, CDR1 is MNHEY and CDR2 is SMNVEV (reference sequence). CDR3 sequence: CASQQGIDTDTQYF. The CDR3 nucleotides read TGTGCCAGCCAACAGGGAATAGACACAGATACGCAGTATTTT.

The gene calls are TRBV12-2 and TRBJ2-7; TRBD2 is taken as the D call from the table, unchecked against the DNA. TRBV12-2 is noted as a pseudogene. The CDR3 contains 15 residues. The CDR3 DNA follows: TGTGCAAGTCGCCGTGGTCTAGCGGGAGGTTACGAGCAGTACTTC. Translating it yields CASRRGLAGGYEQYF.